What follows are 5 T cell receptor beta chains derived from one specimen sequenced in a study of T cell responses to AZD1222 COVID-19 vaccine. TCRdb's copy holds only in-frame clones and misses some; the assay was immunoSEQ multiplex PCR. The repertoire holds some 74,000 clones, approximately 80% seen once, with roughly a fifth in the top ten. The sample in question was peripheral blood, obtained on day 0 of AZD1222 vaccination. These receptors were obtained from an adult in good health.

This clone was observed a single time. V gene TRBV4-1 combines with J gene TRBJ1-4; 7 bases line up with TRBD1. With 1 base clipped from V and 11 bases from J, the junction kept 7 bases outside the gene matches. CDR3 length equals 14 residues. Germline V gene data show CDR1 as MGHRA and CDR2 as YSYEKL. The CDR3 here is CASSQGTGEEKLFF. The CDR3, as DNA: TGCGCCAGCAGCCAAGGGACAGGAGAAGAGAAACTGTTTTTT.

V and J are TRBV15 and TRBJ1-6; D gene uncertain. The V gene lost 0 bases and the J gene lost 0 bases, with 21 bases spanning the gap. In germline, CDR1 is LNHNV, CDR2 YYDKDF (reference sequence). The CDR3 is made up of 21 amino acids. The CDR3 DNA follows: TGTGCCACCAGCAGAGATTATGTTAGTGGTCGGCTGAGCTCCTATAATTCACCCCTCCACTTT. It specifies CATSRDYVSGRLSSYNSPLHF.

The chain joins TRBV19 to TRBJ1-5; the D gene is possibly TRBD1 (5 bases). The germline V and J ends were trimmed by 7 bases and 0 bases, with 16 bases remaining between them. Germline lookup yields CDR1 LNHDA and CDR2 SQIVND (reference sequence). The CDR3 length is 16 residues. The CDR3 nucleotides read TGTGCCAGTACCCCCCGGGGCCTGAATAGCAATCAGCCCCAGCATTTT. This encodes CASTPRGLNSNQPQHF.

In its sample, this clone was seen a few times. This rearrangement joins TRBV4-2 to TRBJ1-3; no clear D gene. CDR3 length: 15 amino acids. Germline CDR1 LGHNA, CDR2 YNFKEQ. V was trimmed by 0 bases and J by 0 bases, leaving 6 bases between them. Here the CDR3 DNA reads TGTGCCAGCAGCCAAGACGGGGTCTCTGGAAACACCATATATTTT. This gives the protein CASSQDGVSGNTIYF.

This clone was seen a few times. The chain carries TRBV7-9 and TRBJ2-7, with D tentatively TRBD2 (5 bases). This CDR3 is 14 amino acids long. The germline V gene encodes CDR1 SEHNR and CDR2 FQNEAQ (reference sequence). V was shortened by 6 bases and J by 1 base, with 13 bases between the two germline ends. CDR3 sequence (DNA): TGTGCCAGCAGTCTCCACGGGGAGTCCTACGAGCAGTACTTC. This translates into CASSLHGESYEQYF.